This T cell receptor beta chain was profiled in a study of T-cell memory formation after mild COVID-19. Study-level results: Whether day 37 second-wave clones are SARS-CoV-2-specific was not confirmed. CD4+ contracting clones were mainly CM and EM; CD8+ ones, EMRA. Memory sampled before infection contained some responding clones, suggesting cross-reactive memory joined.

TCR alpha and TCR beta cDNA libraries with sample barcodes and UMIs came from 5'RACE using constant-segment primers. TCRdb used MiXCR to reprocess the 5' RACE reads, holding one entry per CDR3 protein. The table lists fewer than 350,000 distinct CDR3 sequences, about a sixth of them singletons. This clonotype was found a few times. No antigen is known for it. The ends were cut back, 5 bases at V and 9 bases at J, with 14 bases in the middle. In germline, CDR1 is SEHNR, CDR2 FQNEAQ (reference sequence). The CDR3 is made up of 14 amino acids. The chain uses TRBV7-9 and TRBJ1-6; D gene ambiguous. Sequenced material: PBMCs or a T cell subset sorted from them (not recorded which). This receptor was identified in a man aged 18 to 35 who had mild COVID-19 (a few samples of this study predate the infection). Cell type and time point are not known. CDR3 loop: CASSESSSGSPLHF. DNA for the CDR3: TGTGCCAGCAGCGAAAGTTCGTCAGGTTCACCCCTCCACTTT.